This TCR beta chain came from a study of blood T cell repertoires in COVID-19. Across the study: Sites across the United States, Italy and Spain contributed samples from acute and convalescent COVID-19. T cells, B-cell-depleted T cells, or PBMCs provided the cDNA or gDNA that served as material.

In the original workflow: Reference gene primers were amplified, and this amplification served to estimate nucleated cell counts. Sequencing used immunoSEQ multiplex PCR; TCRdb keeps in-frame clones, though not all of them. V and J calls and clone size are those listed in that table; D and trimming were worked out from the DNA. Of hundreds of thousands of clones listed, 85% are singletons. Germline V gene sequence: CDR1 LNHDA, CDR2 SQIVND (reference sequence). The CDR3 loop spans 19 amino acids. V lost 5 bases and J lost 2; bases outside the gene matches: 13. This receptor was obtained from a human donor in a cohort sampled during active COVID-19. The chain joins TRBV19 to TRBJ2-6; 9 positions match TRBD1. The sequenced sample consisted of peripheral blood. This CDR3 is CASSFTKAQGAAGANVLTF. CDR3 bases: TGTGCCAGTAGTTTTACCAAGGCACAGGGGGCTGCTGGGGCCAACGTCCTGACTTTC. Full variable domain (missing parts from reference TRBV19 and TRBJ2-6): DGGITQSPKYLFRKEGQNVTLSCEQNLNHDAMYWYRQDPGQGLRLIYYSQIVNDFQKGDIAEGYSVSREKKESFPLTVTSAQKNPTAFYLCASSFTKAQGAAGANVLTFGAGSRLTVL.